Here is one T cell receptor beta chain with its context. Produced via immunoSEQ multiplex PCR; TCRdb's table is partial and in-frame only. The sample includes about 94,000 clones, over 75% of them seen just once. The sample is drawn from a study of T cell responses to AZD1222 COVID-19 vaccine. The CDR3 is made up of 13 amino acids. Germline CDR1 SGHTA, CDR2 FQGTGA. Between the trimmed V and J ends, which lost 2 bases and 2 bases, there was a span of 6 bases. The source of this sequence is an adult in good health. This chain connects TRBV7-3 to TRBJ1-1; D gene ambiguous. Sequencing used peripheral blood, obtained on day 0 of AZD1222 vaccination. The CDR3 here is CASSLLVNTEAFF. The CDR3 DNA reads as TGTGCCAGCAGCTTATTGGTAAACACTGAAGCTTTCTTT.